The sequence of this T cell receptor (beta chain) was determined in a study of T-cell memory formation after mild COVID-19. Study-level information: TCR clusters were mostly confined to one donor each.

This clonotype appeared a few times. What it recognizes is unknown. A 5'RACE reaction primed in the constant segment made cDNA libraries of TCR alpha and TCR beta, and these carried sample barcodes and UMIs. A single record per CDR3 protein comes from TCRdb applying MiXCR to the 5' RACE reads. The profile shows approximately 300,000 distinct CDR3 sequences, approximately 16% of them singletons. Findings and caveats of the study: Cross-reactive memory appears to have joined, as suggested by some responding clones showing up in pre-infection memory.

The CDR3 consists of 14 residues. Trimming removed 4 bases from V and 4 bases from J, with 11 bases in between. Germline V lookup: CDR1 SEHNR, CDR2 FQNEAQ (reference sequence). This chain connects TRBV7-9 to TRBJ1-3; TRBD1 might be the D (6 bases). Material: PBMCs or a T cell subset sorted from them (not recorded which). The clonotype comes from a man aged 18 to 29 who had mild COVID-19 (a few samples of this study predate the infection). Cell type and time point are not known. For the CDR3, the DNA is TGTGCCAGCAGCTCACAGGGAGGGGGAAACACCATATATTTT. Protein sequence: CASSSQGGGNTIYF.